The entry below describes one TCR beta chain. Assay runs were performed at deep level. Sequenced by immunoSEQ multiplex PCR; TCRdb stores in-frame clones only, minus some. The sample yields roughly 1,100,000 clones, roughly 75% seen once. CDR1 is ENHRY, CDR2 SYGVKD, per germline. The CDR3 consists of 16 residues. J was trimmed by 0 bases and V by 4 bases; bases with no gene match: 4. The sample comes from a study of shared clonotypes between healthy human individuals. The sequence came from a man aged 18 to 30 in good health. The specimen sequenced was memory CD4+ T cells sorted from blood. Specified subset: CD45RA-negative fraction. V usage is TRBV10-3 and J usage is TRBJ2-2; 8 nucleotides agree with TRBD1. CDR3 residues: CAISASGGPNTGELFF. Written as DNA, the CDR3 is TGTGCCATCAGTGCGTCAGGGGGCCCGAACACCGGGGAGCTGTTTTTT.